These T cell receptor beta chains were read from a single sample in a study of T cell repertoires in cytomegalovirus infection. TCRdb re-called the reads with MiXCR, one entry per CDR3 protein. The sample records some 200,000 distinct CDR3 sequences, about 40% being singletons. These receptors are not linked to any known antigen. The source material was CD8+ T cells from cultured PBMCs, sampled from culture after CMV antigen stimulation. Source of these receptors: a human donor in good health (CMV status not recorded). Some clones in this sample may be carry-over from other donors' samples. Each CDR3 is given with its conserved first and last residue. The D gene is left open where the match is weak. Part of the rows lack a size; the others show once, few, many or a class for expanded clones.

d_call: -
clone_size: -
j_call: TRBJ2-7
v_call: TRBV7-6
cdr3_aa: CASSDMGVWEQYF
cdr3_nt: TGTGCCAGCAGCGACATGGGGGTCTGGGAGCAGTACTTC

d_call: -
clone_size: -
j_call: TRBJ1-2
v_call: TRBV7-2
cdr3_aa: CASSSGGGAVYGYTF
cdr3_nt: TGTGCCAGCAGCTCTGGGGGGGGGGCTGTATATGGCTACACCTTC

d_call: -
clone_size: -
j_call: TRBJ1-1
v_call: TRBV27
cdr3_aa: CASSLVRGSAEAFF
cdr3_nt: TGTGCCAGCAGTTTGGTAAGGGGTTCGGCTGAAGCTTTCTTT

d_call: -
clone_size: few
j_call: TRBJ2-7
v_call: TRBV27
cdr3_aa: CASSLRQDAHEQYF
cdr3_nt: TGTGCCAGCAGTTTACGTCAAGACGCCCACGAGCAGTACTTC

d_call: TRBD2
clone_size: few
j_call: TRBJ2-7
v_call: TRBV7-8
cdr3_aa: CASSLVPSGGDEQYF
cdr3_nt: TGTGCCAGCAGCTTAGTCCCTAGCGGGGGGGATGAGCAGTACTTC

d_call: -
clone_size: -
j_call: TRBJ1-5
v_call: TRBV27
cdr3_aa: CASSPEQGGQPQHF
cdr3_nt: TGTGCCAGCAGTCCTGAACAGGGCGGTCAGCCCCAGCATTTT

d_call: -
clone_size: -
j_call: TRBJ2-1
v_call: TRBV3-1
cdr3_aa: CASSQESARRGPYNEQFF
cdr3_nt: TGTGCCAGCAGCCAAGAATCGGCCCGGCGGGGCCCTTACAATGAGCAGTTCTTC

d_call: -
clone_size: -
j_call: TRBJ1-2
v_call: TRBV7-3
cdr3_aa: CASSSKDGPREGYTF
cdr3_nt: TGTGCCAGCAGCTCCAAGGACGGCCCTCGAGAGGGCTACACCTTC

d_call: -
clone_size: -
j_call: TRBJ1-1
v_call: TRBV7-6
cdr3_aa: CASSLGEGLTEAFF
cdr3_nt: TGTGCCAGCAGCTTAGGGGAGGGGTTAACTGAAGCTTTCTTT

d_call: TRBD2
clone_size: -
j_call: TRBJ2-5
v_call: TRBV14
cdr3_aa: CASSATSGRVETQYF
cdr3_nt: TGTGCCAGCAGCGCGACTAGCGGGAGGGTGGAGACCCAGTACTTC

d_call: -
clone_size: -
j_call: TRBJ1-6
v_call: TRBV19
cdr3_aa: CASSPTVAYNSPLHF
cdr3_nt: TGTGCCAGTAGTCCGACAGTGGCGTATAATTCACCCCTCCACTTT

d_call: -
clone_size: few
j_call: TRBJ2-7
v_call: TRBV12-5
cdr3_aa: CASGWAQRGYEQYF
cdr3_nt: TGTGCTAGTGGTTGGGCCCAGAGGGGCTACGAGCAGTACTTC

d_call: -
clone_size: -
j_call: TRBJ2-2
v_call: TRBV5-4
cdr3_aa: CASSLAGVDFKQYTGELFF
cdr3_nt: TGTGCCAGCAGCTTGGCAGGGGTTGACTTCAAACAATACACCGGGGAGCTGTTTTTT

d_call: -
clone_size: -
j_call: TRBJ2-3
v_call: TRBV7-2
cdr3_aa: CASSPWKADTQYF
cdr3_nt: TGTGCCAGCAGCCCCTGGAAAGCAGATACGCAGTATTTT

d_call: -
clone_size: -
j_call: TRBJ1-2
v_call: TRBV27
cdr3_aa: CASSVGPNYGYTF
cdr3_nt: TGTGCCAGCTCTGTCGGTCCTAACTATGGCTACACCTTC

d_call: -
clone_size: -
j_call: TRBJ1-2
v_call: TRBV27
cdr3_aa: CASSSDRHYGYTF
cdr3_nt: TGTGCCAGCAGTTCCGACAGGCACTATGGCTACACCTTC

d_call: -
clone_size: -
j_call: TRBJ1-5
v_call: TRBV19
cdr3_aa: CASAGGSSQHF
cdr3_nt: TGTGCCAGTGCAGGTGGTTCCTCCCAGCATTTT

d_call: -
clone_size: once
j_call: TRBJ1-2
v_call: TRBV29-1
cdr3_aa: CSVVDSRYGYTF
cdr3_nt: TGCAGCGTCGTTGACAGCCGTTATGGCTACACCTTC

d_call: -
clone_size: -
j_call: TRBJ1-3
v_call: TRBV7-4
cdr3_aa: CASSLFDRGPGNTIYF
cdr3_nt: TGTGCCAGCAGCTTATTCGACCGAGGACCTGGAAACACCATATATTTT

d_call: -
clone_size: few
j_call: TRBJ1-1
v_call: TRBV19
cdr3_aa: CASNPDRSGAEAFF
cdr3_nt: TGTGCCAGTAACCCCGACAGGTCGGGGGCTGAAGCTTTCTTT

d_call: -
clone_size: few
j_call: TRBJ2-1
v_call: TRBV5-6
cdr3_aa: CASSLRNYNEQFF
cdr3_nt: TGTGCCAGCAGCTTGAGAAACTACAATGAGCAGTTCTTC

d_call: -
clone_size: -
j_call: TRBJ2-1
v_call: TRBV12-3/TRBV12-4
cdr3_aa: CASSVNEQFF
cdr3_nt: TGTGCCAGCAGCGTGAATGAGCAGTTCTTC

d_call: -
clone_size: many
j_call: TRBJ2-1
v_call: TRBV7-8
cdr3_aa: CASSLDTDYYNEQFF
cdr3_nt: TGTGCCAGCAGCTTAGACACCGACTACTACAATGAGCAGTTCTTC

d_call: TRBD1
clone_size: -
j_call: TRBJ2-7
v_call: TRBV11-2
cdr3_aa: CASSWTGDAYEQYF
cdr3_nt: TGTGCCAGCAGCTGGACAGGGGATGCCTACGAGCAGTACTTC

d_call: -
clone_size: -
j_call: TRBJ1-5
v_call: TRBV28
cdr3_aa: CASSLFRASNQPQHF
cdr3_nt: TGTGCCAGCAGTTTATTCAGGGCGAGCAATCAGCCCCAGCATTTT

d_call: TRBD2
clone_size: few
j_call: TRBJ2-1
v_call: TRBV7-9
cdr3_aa: CASSSPPPTSGRHEQFF
cdr3_nt: TGTGCCAGCAGCTCCCCCCCCCCGACTAGCGGGAGGCATGAGCAGTTCTTC

d_call: TRBD1
clone_size: -
j_call: TRBJ2-5
v_call: TRBV7-6
cdr3_aa: CASSSRDRDPGETQYF
cdr3_nt: TGTGCCAGCAGCTCCCGGGACAGGGACCCTGGGGAGACCCAGTACTTC

d_call: -
clone_size: -
j_call: TRBJ2-3
v_call: TRBV27
cdr3_aa: CASGLPEGFSTDTQYF
cdr3_nt: TGTGCCAGCGGATTACCTGAGGGGTTTAGCACAGATACGCAGTATTTT

d_call: -
clone_size: -
j_call: TRBJ2-2
v_call: TRBV10-2
cdr3_aa: CATQTLTVNTGELFF
cdr3_nt: TGCGCCACCCAGACGCTTACAGTAAACACCGGGGAGCTGTTTTTT